Listed below are T cell receptor beta chains from one sample, sequenced in a study of a mutant IDH1 vaccine in newly diagnosed glioma. TCRdb's table, derived via immunoSEQ multiplex PCR, lists solely in-frame clones and lacks some. This sample has about 50,000 clones, with 86% found just once. The specimen was PBMCs, collected from a glioma patient treated with radiotherapy, temozolomide or both. Receptors originate from a man in his forties or fifties with glioma. Both conserved end residues are part of each CDR3. Fields, in order: V gene, clone size, D gene, J gene, CDR3 DNA, CDR3 protein. D genes are given only for firm matches. Rows give clone size only sometimes, using once, few, many, or a class for an expanded clone.

V gene: TRBV20-1
clone size: NA
D gene: NA
J gene: TRBJ1-4
CDR3 DNA: TGCAGTGCTATGGGTTTTGAAAAACTGTTTTTT
CDR3 protein: CSAMGFEKLFF

V gene: TRBV4-2
clone size: NA
D gene: NA
J gene: TRBJ2-3
CDR3 DNA: TGTGCCAGCAGCCCGCTCAAGGGTGGTGGCACAGATACGCAGTATTTT
CDR3 protein: CASSPLKGGGTDTQYF

V gene: TRBV5-1
clone size: once
D gene: NA
J gene: TRBJ1-2
CDR3 DNA: TGCGCCAGCAGCTTGGCAGCGGCAGGCGATGGCTACACCTTC
CDR3 protein: CASSLAAAGDGYTF

V gene: TRBV12-5
clone size: NA
D gene: TRBD1
J gene: TRBJ2-5
CDR3 DNA: TGTGCTAGTGGTTTGGGACAGACAGGGGTAGAGACCCAGTACTTC
CDR3 protein: CASGLGQTGVETQYF

V gene: TRBV6-6
clone size: NA
D gene: NA
J gene: TRBJ2-2
CDR3 DNA: TGTGCCAGCAGTTACAGGGGGGTTAAGGACACCGGGGAGCTGTTTTTT
CDR3 protein: CASSYRGVKDTGELFF

V gene: TRBV11-2
clone size: NA
D gene: NA
J gene: TRBJ2-7
CDR3 DNA: TGTGCCAGCAGGCAAGCGAGATCCTACGAGCAGTACTTC
CDR3 protein: CASRQARSYEQYF

V gene: TRBV27
clone size: once
D gene: NA
J gene: TRBJ1-5
CDR3 DNA: TGTGCCAGCAGTTTAACGGGAGGACGGCAGCCCCAGCATTTT
CDR3 protein: CASSLTGGRQPQHF

V gene: TRBV6-6
clone size: once
D gene: NA
J gene: TRBJ2-7
CDR3 DNA: TGTGCCAGCATTCCCTCCGGCTCCTACGAGCAGTACTTC
CDR3 protein: CASIPSGSYEQYF

V gene: TRBV10-2
clone size: once
D gene: NA
J gene: TRBJ2-3
CDR3 DNA: TGCGCCAGCAGTGATGGGGGAGTGCCAGATACGCAGTATTTT
CDR3 protein: CASSDGGVPDTQYF

V gene: TRBV7-3
clone size: NA
D gene: TRBD2
J gene: TRBJ2-2
CDR3 DNA: TGTGCCAGCAGCCCCGGGACTAGCCCTCCTAACACCGGGGAGCTGTTTTTT
CDR3 protein: CASSPGTSPPNTGELFF

V gene: TRBV5-1
clone size: NA
D gene: NA
J gene: TRBJ1-1
CDR3 DNA: TGCGCCAGCAGCTTGTTCCAGGCGGGAGACACTGAAGCTTTCTTT
CDR3 protein: CASSLFQAGDTEAFF

V gene: TRBV7-2
clone size: NA
D gene: NA
J gene: TRBJ2-1
CDR3 DNA: TGTGCCAGCAGCTTATCGCAGGGCAATGAGCAGTTCTTC
CDR3 protein: CASSLSQGNEQFF

V gene: TRBV4-3
clone size: NA
D gene: TRBD2
J gene: TRBJ2-7
CDR3 DNA: TGCGCCAGCAGCCAAGAACCGGGAGGGCCCCACGAGCAGTACTTC
CDR3 protein: CASSQEPGGPHEQYF

V gene: TRBV5-6
clone size: NA
D gene: TRBD2
J gene: TRBJ2-1
CDR3 DNA: TGTGCCAGCAGCTTGAGGGGGCGGGAGGGCCGAAATGAGCAGTTCTTC
CDR3 protein: CASSLRGREGRNEQFF

V gene: TRBV9
clone size: once
D gene: NA
J gene: TRBJ2-7
CDR3 DNA: TGTGCCAGCAGCACCGGGGTAGCGGTGACCTACGAGCAGTACTTC
CDR3 protein: CASSTGVAVTYEQYF

V gene: TRBV5-6
clone size: NA
D gene: NA
J gene: TRBJ2-5
CDR3 DNA: TGTGCCAGCAGCTTGGGGGTCGACGAGACCCAGTACTTC
CDR3 protein: CASSLGVDETQYF

V gene: TRBV7-7
clone size: NA
D gene: TRBD1
J gene: TRBJ2-2
CDR3 DNA: TGTGCTAGCAGCTTCGGACAGGATAGCGGGGAGCTGTTTTTT
CDR3 protein: CASSFGQDSGELFF

V gene: TRBV27
clone size: NA
D gene: NA
J gene: TRBJ1-5
CDR3 DNA: TGTGCCAGCAGTTCGTTAGACAGGTCCTACAATCAGCCCCAGCATTTT
CDR3 protein: CASSSLDRSYNQPQHF

V gene: TRBV19
clone size: NA
D gene: TRBD2
J gene: TRBJ2-2
CDR3 DNA: TGTGCCAGTACCTATCGGGCCTACATAGCGGGAGACACCGGGGAGCTGTTTTTT
CDR3 protein: CASTYRAYIAGDTGELFF

V gene: TRBV11-2
clone size: NA
D gene: TRBD1
J gene: TRBJ2-5
CDR3 DNA: TGTGCCAGCAGCTTCACAGGGGAAGAGACCCAGTACTTC
CDR3 protein: CASSFTGEETQYF

V gene: TRBV7-2
clone size: NA
D gene: NA
J gene: TRBJ2-2
CDR3 DNA: TGTGCCAGCACCCCCTCGGGCACCGGGGAGCTGTTTTTT
CDR3 protein: CASTPSGTGELFF

V gene: TRBV10-3
clone size: NA
D gene: TRBD2
J gene: TRBJ2-1
CDR3 DNA: TGTGCCACTCTAGCGGGACCAACCTACAATGAGCAGTTCTTC
CDR3 protein: CATLAGPTYNEQFF

V gene: TRBV7-8
clone size: NA
D gene: NA
J gene: TRBJ2-7
CDR3 DNA: TGTGCCAGCAGCTATCAGGGGAGGGGTAGCGGCGAGCAGTACTTC
CDR3 protein: CASSYQGRGSGEQYF

V gene: TRBV9
clone size: NA
D gene: TRBD2
J gene: TRBJ2-3
CDR3 DNA: TGTGCCAGTAGCGGTAGCGGGAGGGCCGGAGATACGCAGTATTTT
CDR3 protein: CASSGSGRAGDTQYF

V gene: TRBV4-3
clone size: NA
D gene: NA
J gene: TRBJ2-7
CDR3 DNA: TGCGCCAGCAGCCAAGTGTCAACCCCCTACGAGCAGTACTTC
CDR3 protein: CASSQVSTPYEQYF

V gene: TRBV7-6
clone size: NA
D gene: NA
J gene: TRBJ2-3
CDR3 DNA: TGTGCCAGCAGCTTATTCTTCGCAGATACGCAGTATTTT
CDR3 protein: CASSLFFADTQYF

V gene: TRBV15
clone size: NA
D gene: NA
J gene: TRBJ1-5
CDR3 DNA: TGTGCCACCAGCAGAGAGGGGAAAGGCAATCAGCCCCAGCATTTT
CDR3 protein: CATSREGKGNQPQHF

V gene: TRBV5-5
clone size: NA
D gene: TRBD1
J gene: TRBJ1-5
CDR3 DNA: TGTGCCAGCAGCCTGGACAGGGGCCGCCAAGGGCCCCAGCATTTT
CDR3 protein: CASSLDRGRQGPQHF

V gene: TRBV9
clone size: NA
D gene: NA
J gene: TRBJ1-5
CDR3 DNA: TGTGCCAGCTCCCGGCGGGATAGCAATCAGCCCCAGCATTTT
CDR3 protein: CASSRRDSNQPQHF

V gene: TRBV9
clone size: NA
D gene: NA
J gene: TRBJ2-1
CDR3 DNA: TGTGCCAGCAGCGTAGATGGTGCCGTCGTTTTCTTC
CDR3 protein: CASSVDGAVVFF

V gene: TRBV9
clone size: NA
D gene: NA
J gene: TRBJ1-5
CDR3 DNA: TGTGCCAGCGGAGGGGCAGGGAATCAGCCCCAGCATTTT
CDR3 protein: CASGGAGNQPQHF

V gene: TRBV5-1
clone size: NA
D gene: NA
J gene: TRBJ1-2
CDR3 DNA: TGCGCCAGCGGCTTAAATGGGGGGACTAACTATGGCTACACCTTC
CDR3 protein: CASGLNGGTNYGYTF

V gene: TRBV2
clone size: once
D gene: NA
J gene: TRBJ2-1
CDR3 DNA: TGTGCCAGCAGTGAAGTCGGGGGCTCCTACAATGAGCAGTTCTTC
CDR3 protein: CASSEVGGSYNEQFF

V gene: TRBV6-1
clone size: NA
D gene: NA
J gene: TRBJ2-7
CDR3 DNA: TGTGCCAGCAGTGAGAATAGGGGAATGAACTACGAGCAGTACTTC
CDR3 protein: CASSENRGMNYEQYF

V gene: TRBV6-5
clone size: NA
D gene: NA
J gene: TRBJ2-5
CDR3 DNA: TGTGCCAGCAGTTACTCGTTTCCCGGGGAGACCCAGTACTTC
CDR3 protein: CASSYSFPGETQYF

V gene: TRBV4-3
clone size: NA
D gene: NA
J gene: TRBJ1-1
CDR3 DNA: TGCGCCAGCAGCCACCTAGACAGTTACTCAGAAACTTTCTTT
CDR3 protein: CASSHLDSYSETFF

V gene: TRBV7-9
clone size: NA
D gene: NA
J gene: TRBJ1-2
CDR3 DNA: TGTGCCAGCAGCTTAGAAGGGAATGGCTACACCTTC
CDR3 protein: CASSLEGNGYTF

V gene: TRBV6-5
clone size: once
D gene: NA
J gene: TRBJ1-2
CDR3 DNA: TGTGCCAGCAGTAACAGGGCCTATGGCTACACCTTC
CDR3 protein: CASSNRAYGYTF

V gene: TRBV6-5
clone size: NA
D gene: TRBD1
J gene: TRBJ2-7
CDR3 DNA: TGTGCCAGCAGGCGAGGGGACAGGGTTATCCAAGAGCAGTACTTC
CDR3 protein: CASRRGDRVIQEQYF

V gene: TRBV9
clone size: NA
D gene: TRBD2
J gene: TRBJ2-1
CDR3 DNA: TGTGCCAGCAGCAACAAGGCGGGGGGGGATGAGCAGTTCTTC
CDR3 protein: CASSNKAGGDEQFF

V gene: TRBV28
clone size: NA
D gene: TRBD1
J gene: TRBJ1-5
CDR3 DNA: TGTGCCAGCAGTTTAGTACAGGGGCACCAGCCCCAGCATTTT
CDR3 protein: CASSLVQGHQPQHF